These T cell receptor beta chains were read from a single sample in a study of T cell responses to AZD1222 COVID-19 vaccine. Using immunoSEQ multiplex PCR, the repertoire was profiled, and TCRdb retains in-frame clones only, with some absent. This table has some 52,000 clones, over 80% appearing once. This specimen was peripheral blood, taken 28 days after the second AZD1222 dose. These receptors were taken from an adult who received the AZD1222 COVID-19 vaccine. Each CDR3 is given without its conserved first and last residue. D genes are given only for firm matches.

CDR3aa | j_gene | d_gene | v_gene
ASSFARENTEAF | TRBJ1-1 | NA | TRBV28
AILPSGRATDTQY | TRBJ2-3 | TRBD2 | TRBV7-9
ASSSVTDTQY | TRBJ2-3 | NA | TRBV27
ASSREVNEKLF | TRBJ1-4 | NA | TRBV27
AWRTGTGPETQY | TRBJ2-5 | TRBD1 | TRBV30
ASSSTGGRPYEQY | TRBJ2-7 | TRBD1 | TRBV5-8
ASSGGPGTQY | TRBJ2-3 | NA | TRBV2
ASSMAGFVEQY | TRBJ2-7 | NA | TRBV5-4
ASSLGVSVEAF | TRBJ1-1 | NA | TRBV12-3/TRBV12-4
ASSPAGYYGYT | TRBJ1-2 | NA | TRBV5-1
ASRPPLLESPLH | TRBJ1-6 | NA | TRBV6-5
SVSDGNTEAF | TRBJ1-1 | NA | TRBV29-1
ASSSGATNEKLF | TRBJ1-4 | NA | TRBV5-1
ARSLPGPRTIYEQY | TRBJ2-7 | NA | TRBV5-3
ASWDSYNEQF | TRBJ2-1 | NA | TRBV2
ASSLGSLSGNTIY | TRBJ1-3 | NA | TRBV5-6
ASRRGEETQY | TRBJ2-5 | NA | TRBV5-1
ASSLYSTSTDTQY | TRBJ2-3 | NA | TRBV7-3
ASSDYSGKGDEQY | TRBJ2-7 | TRBD2 | TRBV7-8
ASSGDRVQETQY | TRBJ2-5 | TRBD1 | TRBV19
ASSLVGGTSYEQY | TRBJ2-7 | NA | TRBV7-2
ASSSLGGSNSPLH | TRBJ1-6 | NA | TRBV7-9
ASSLRDRPGYGYT | TRBJ1-2 | TRBD1 | TRBV5-1
ASSIPPGGEQF | TRBJ2-1 | TRBD1 | TRBV19
ATSKGPGTEAF | TRBJ1-1 | NA | TRBV15
ARSRDRAPYEQY | TRBJ2-7 | TRBD1 | TRBV5-3
ASSTPGGRTQY | TRBJ2-5 | NA | TRBV6-5
ASSPPGTGRKTQY | TRBJ2-5 | TRBD1 | TRBV6-5
ASVIAGWSYEQY | TRBJ2-7 | NA | TRBV21-1
ASSPRLAGAHEQY | TRBJ2-7 | TRBD2 | TRBV28
ASSFRGGTAF | TRBJ1-1 | NA | TRBV28
ASSFSTNLEAF | TRBJ1-1 | NA | TRBV7-9
ASSLAGAPINEQF | TRBJ2-1 | NA | TRBV5-4
ASSGNLDTQY | TRBJ2-3 | NA | TRBV19
ASSQGVYTEAF | TRBJ1-1 | TRBD1 | TRBV28
ASSEGNTGELF | TRBJ2-2 | NA | TRBV6-4
ASSLQGRRGYT | TRBJ1-2 | NA | TRBV28